Each of the 24 T cell receptor beta chains below was sequenced from the same sample in a study of identical twins' blood T cells. TCRdb processed the 5' RACE reads anew with MiXCR; each CDR3 protein has one entry. Of hundreds of thousands of distinct CDR3 sequences in the sample, under 30% were seen once. The sample taken for sequencing was PBMCs. The receptor set was obtained from a woman aged 18-49 years in good health.

Remarks on this clonotype: Relative to the germline gene, one junction end is altered; a read error may explain this. This chain uses TRBV29-1 with TRBJ1-1; TRBD1 is a possible D gene (5 bases). The germline CDR1 and CDR2 sequences are SQVTM and ANQGSEA. The CDR3 contains 10 residues. This chain's CDR3 is CSGRGTGAFF. The CDR3 region has the DNA TGCAGCGGGCGGGGGACTGGAGCTTTCTTT.

Only one count was recorded for this clonotype. The V call is TRBV6-2 or TRBV6-3, the J call TRBJ2-7; weak D call: TRBD1 (6 bases). V lost 6 bases, J lost 0 bases, and 15 bases lay in between. This CDR3 region has 15 residues. Germline CDR1 MNHEY, CDR2 SVGEGT. Here the CDR3 reads CASRSSLDSSYEQYF. CDR3 bases: TGTGCCAGCAGATCCTCCCTGGACAGCTCCTACGAGCAGTACTTC.

This clonotype has a handful of counts. In nucleotides, the CDR3 is TGTGCCAGCACAATGAAGGACGGTAGCAATCAGCCCCAGCATTTT. Translated: CASTMKDGSNQPQHF. This rearrangement joins TRBV12-3 or TRBV12-4 to TRBJ1-5; the D is unclear. The CDR3 loop spans 15 amino acids. Trimming cost V 7 bases and J 0 bases, with 13 bases left between them.

V usage is TRBV7-2 and J usage is TRBJ2-7; tentative D call: TRBD1 (5 bases). The CDR3 is 14 amino acids. Germline V gene sequence: CDR1 SGHTA, CDR2 FQGNSA. Trimming pared 2 bases from V and 2 bases from J, leaving 10 bases between. The CDR3 DNA reads TGTGCCAGCAGCTTATTAGGACACCCCTACGAGCAGTACTTC. Protein sequence: CASSLLGHPYEQYF.

This clonotype was seen many times. The chain joins TRBV6-5 to TRBJ2-7; possibly TRBD2 for D (5 bases). The CDR3 is 14 residues long. Deletions cut 5 bases from V and 3 bases from J, with 14 bases between. From germline, CDR1 is MNHEY and CDR2 SVGAGI. Written as DNA, the CDR3 is TGTGCCAGCAGTAAGCCCGGACTGAGCTACGAGCAGTACTTC. It is translated as CASSKPGLSYEQYF.

As to this clonotype: A much bigger clone sits one base away, suggesting this may be a read error. The V and J genes are TRBV28 and TRBJ1-5; D is undetermined. Trimming left V 11 bases short and J 0 bases short, with 11 bases between. This CDR3 has 13 residues. Germline CDR1 MDHEN, CDR2 SYDVKM. The CDR3 DNA follows: TGTGCCCCTACACGCTATAGCAATCAGCCCCAGCATTTT. Amino acid sequence: CAPTRYSNQPQHF.

This clonotype was recorded a few times. The V gene is TRBV6-1, the J gene TRBJ1-2; perhaps TRBD1 as D (5 bases). Germline lookup yields CDR1 MNHNS and CDR2 SASEGT. V was cut by 10 bases and J by 4 bases, with 13 bases left in between. This CDR3 has 12 amino acids. The CDR3 sequence: CANGGFTYGYTF. DNA for the CDR3: TGTGCCAACGGGGGGTTCACCTATGGCTACACCTTC.

This clonotype was observed a few times. The chain uses TRBV10-1 and TRBJ1-2; possibly TRBD1 for D (6 bases). Germline CDR1 and CDR2: WNHNN and SYGVQD (reference sequence). V dropped 9 bases and J dropped 8 bases, with 19 bases sitting between them. The CDR3 is 13 amino acids. The CDR3 DNA reads as TGCGCCAGTCAAATGGACAGTTATTCCGGCTACACCTTC. This gives the protein CASQMDSYSGYTF.

Concerning this clonotype: With a much larger clone just one base away, this may be a read error. V gene TRBV29-1 combines with J gene TRBJ1-1; 7 bases are a match to TRBD1. This CDR3 region has 19 residues. Germline lookup yields CDR1 SQVTM and CDR2 ANQGSEA. V shed 3 bases, J shed 0 bases, and the junction held 19 bases outside the gene matches. The CDR3 coding sequence is TGCAGCGTTGATGGGGGGTTAGAGACCAGGGGGGCTATGAACACTGAAGCTTTCTTT. This encodes CSVDGGLETRGAMNTEAFF. The full variable domain, completed using reference TRBV29-1 and TRBJ1-1, is SAVISQKPSRDICQRGTSLTIQCQVDSQVTMMFWYRQQPGQSLTLIATANQGSEATYESGFVIDKFPISRPNLTFSTLTVSNMSPEDSSIYLCSVDGGLETRGAMNTEAFFGQGTRLTVV.

This chain joins TRBV11-2 and TRBJ2-7, with 7 bases lining up with TRBD1. Germline assignment: CDR1 SGHAT and CDR2 FQNNGV. The CDR3 is made up of 13 amino acids. V lost 5 bases, J lost 6 bases, and 7 bases stayed unmatched. DNA of the CDR3: TGTGCCAGCAGCGCGACAGGGTCGCTCGAGCAGTACTTC. Amino acids: CASSATGSLEQYF.

This clonotype has just a few counts. V and J are TRBV19 and TRBJ2-2; D remains ambiguous. V was cut by 8 bases and J by 2 bases, with 15 bases left in between. CDR1 LNHDA and CDR2 SQIVND come from the germline V gene (reference sequence). The CDR3 extends over 15 amino acids. The CDR3 DNA reads TGTGCCAGTGGTTCCGGTAGTGTTAACACCGGGGAGCTGTTTTTT. Its translation is CASGSGSVNTGELFF.

A remark on this clonotype: This could be a read error, since a much larger clone is one nucleotide away. The chain uses TRBV10-1 and TRBJ1-5; D call uncertain. V was shortened by 7 bases and J by 2 bases, with 18 bases between the two germline ends. This CDR3 has 16 residues. CDR1 is WNHNN, CDR2 SYGVQD, per germline (reference sequence). CDR3 in DNA: TGCGCCAGCAAAGGCCTTGAACCCGGAGGCAATCAGCCCCAGCATTTT. It yields the protein CASKGLEPGGNQPQHF.

This clonotype has a handful of counts. The J gene is TRBJ2-5, the V gene TRBV5-4, with TRBD1 as a possible D gene (5 bases). The CDR3 has 14 residues. Trimming cost V 0 bases and J 3 bases, with 9 bases left between them. Germline loops: CDR1 SGHNT, CDR2 YYREEE (reference sequence). The CDR3 here is CASSLAVREETQYF. CDR3 coding DNA: TGTGCCAGCAGCTTGGCGGTCAGGGAAGAGACCCAGTACTTC.

The V gene is TRBV6-2 or TRBV6-3, the J gene TRBJ2-2; 8 bases are a match to TRBD2. Per the germline V gene, CDR1 is MNHEY and CDR2 is SVGEGT. Germline trimming cut 7 bases from V and 6 bases from J; bases unmatched to any gene: 7. The CDR3 is 14 residues long. The CDR3 bases are TGTGCCAGCACAAGCGGGAGTGTGGCCGGGGAGCTGTTTTTT. Protein product: CASTSGSVAGELFF.

J is TRBJ2-2 and V is TRBV6-1, with D possibly matching TRBD1 (6 bases). Germline lookup yields CDR1 MNHNS and CDR2 SASEGT. The CDR3 loop spans 19 amino acids. V lost 9 bases, J lost 1 base, and 27 bases lay in between. In DNA, the CDR3 is TGTGCCAGTCCCGCCGGCAGGGGAGTAATTTTAGAGAACACCGGGGAGCTGTTTTTT. Amino acids: CASPAGRGVILENTGELFF.

This clonotype qualifies as large (0.1 to 1%). The chain uses TRBV7-9 and TRBJ2-1; 10 bases align to TRBD1. The CDR3 is 16 amino acids. J was trimmed by 9 bases and V by 6 bases; bases with no gene match: 14. Per the germline V gene, CDR1 is SEHNR and CDR2 is FQNEAQ (reference sequence). This chain's CDR3 is CASSLPKDRGDVEQFF. The CDR3 DNA reads as TGTGCCAGCAGTCTCCCAAAGGACAGGGGGGACGTTGAGCAGTTCTTC.

The chain employs TRBV11-3 and TRBJ1-1, with a weak D call TRBD1 (5 bases). Trimming shortened V by 5 bases and J by 7 bases, and 11 bases separated the two germline ends. The CDR3 totals 12 residues. Germline CDR1 is SGHNT and CDR2 is YENEEA. The CDR3 coding sequence is TGTGCCAGCAGCCGTAGGGGCTTTGAAGCTTTCTTT. This translates into CASSRRGFEAFF.

With respect to this clonotype: A much larger clone lies a single base off, so this may be a read error. The chain couples TRBV21-1 to TRBJ2-7; the table's D call TRBD1 went unverified against the DNA. TRBV21-1 is noted as a pseudogene. CDR3 size: 12 residues. The CDR3 loop is CASRQGPHEQYF. The CDR3 coding sequence is TGTGCCAGCAGACAGGGACCCCACGAGCAGTACTTC.

In this sample, this clonotype turned up a few times. J is TRBJ2-2 and V is TRBV4-2; possibly TRBD1 for D (6 bases). Germline CDR1 LGHNA, CDR2 YNFKEQ. The CDR3 spans 16 residues. Trimming took 0 bases from V and 7 from J, leaving 15 bases between them. This CDR3 reads CASSQDVGGWGGELFF. The CDR3, as DNA: TGTGCCAGCAGCCAAGATGTAGGGGGTTGGGGCGGGGAGCTGTTTTTT.

The chain combines TRBV20-1 with TRBJ2-5; 13 bases fit TRBD2. The CDR3 runs 14 residues. Germline V lookup: CDR1 DFQATT, CDR2 SNEGSKA (reference sequence). J was trimmed by 5 bases and V by 5 bases; bases with no gene match: 5. DNA of the CDR3: TGCAGTGCTGCCTGGACTAGCGGGAGTGAGACCCAGTACTTC. Its protein is CSAAWTSGSETQYF.

This chain connects TRBV20-1 to TRBJ2-3; unclear D gene. Trimming cost V 5 bases and J 2 bases, with 8 bases left between them. The length of the CDR3 is 12 residues. The germline V gene has CDR1 DFQATT and CDR2 SNEGSKA (reference sequence). CDR3 DNA sequence: TGCAGTGCTTTAGCTCACACAGATACGCAGTATTTT. Encoded protein: CSALAHTDTQYF.

The V gene is TRBV6-6, the J gene TRBJ1-1; TRBD1 might be the D (6 bases). This CDR3 spans 15 amino acids. Germline CDR1 and CDR2: MNHNY and SVGAGI (reference sequence). V lost 5 bases to trimming and J lost 7 bases, with 20 bases between them. The CDR3 DNA sequence: TGTGCCAGCAGTCAAAGACTGGGGGCGTTGAATGAAGCTTTCTTT. Its protein is CASSQRLGALNEAFF.

This rearrangement joins TRBV20-1 to TRBJ1-2; D possibly corresponds to TRBD1 (6 bases). Trimming removed 5 bases at V and 4 bases at J, with 17 bases between. Germline V gives CDR1 DFQATT, CDR2 SNEGSKA (reference sequence). The CDR3 spans 14 residues. This chain's CDR3 is CSAQTLDSGYGYTF. DNA for the CDR3: TGCAGTGCTCAAACTTTGGACAGTGGCTATGGCTACACCTTC.

This clonotype turned up a few times. One end of the junction varies from germline; a read error may be responsible. J is TRBJ2-3 and V is TRBV29-1, with D perhaps assigned TRBD1 or TRBD2 (5 bases each). This CDR3 has 15 amino acids. Germline V gene data show CDR1 as SQVTM and CDR2 as ANQGSEA. CDR3 DNA: TGTAGCGTTGATTCCCAGTTGGGGGGCACAGATACGCAGTATTTT. It yields the protein CSVDSQLGGTDTQYF.